These T cell receptor beta chains were read from a single sample in a study of blood T cell repertoires in COVID-19. Clones were sequenced by immunoSEQ multiplex PCR, and TCRdb holds only the in-frame ones, with some missing. The table has tens of thousands of clones, 82% seen once; the top ten hold less than 9%. Sequenced material: peripheral blood. Every receptor here comes from a man aged 45-65 years with active or convalescent COVID-19. The CDR3 runs from the conserved cysteine through the conserved F or W. Fields, in order: D gene, CDR3 length, clone size, V gene, J gene, CDR3 DNA, CDR3 protein. The D gene is left open where the match is weak. Clone sizes are given selectively: once, few, many, or a class where the clone is expanded.

D: TRBD1
length: 16
size: NA
V: TRBV7-2
J: TRBJ2-5
DNA: TGTGCCAGCAGCTTAGAAGGACAGGGGAGTTGGGAGACCCAGTACTTC
CDR3: CASSLEGQGSWETQYF

D: NA
length: 14
size: NA
V: TRBV2
J: TRBJ2-5
DNA: TGTGCCAGCAGTTTGGTGGGGCCAAGGGAGACCCAGTACTTC
CDR3: CASSLVGPRETQYF

D: NA
length: 13
size: many
V: TRBV7-2
J: TRBJ1-5
DNA: TGTGCCAGCAGCTCGCAGGGCGATCAGCCCCAGCATTTT
CDR3: CASSSQGDQPQHF

D: TRBD1
length: 16
size: few
V: TRBV4-1
J: TRBJ1-4
DNA: TGCGCCAGCAGCCACCCGGGACAGGGGACCTCTGAAAAACTGTTTTTT
CDR3: CASSHPGQGTSEKLFF

D: TRBD1
length: 15
size: NA
V: TRBV6-1
J: TRBJ2-1
DNA: TGTGCCAGCAGTGAAGCGCGACAGGGGTACAATGAGCAGTTCTTC
CDR3: CASSEARQGYNEQFF

D: TRBD1
length: 15
size: NA
V: TRBV11-2
J: TRBJ2-3
DNA: TGTGCCAGCAGCACTAACAGGGGTAGTGCAGATACGCAGTATTTT
CDR3: CASSTNRGSADTQYF

D: NA
length: 13
size: NA
V: TRBV29-1
J: TRBJ2-3
DNA: TGCAGCGTTCGGGGTAAGAACACAGATACGCAGTATTTT
CDR3: CSVRGKNTDTQYF

D: NA
length: 13
size: few
V: TRBV11-2
J: TRBJ2-1
DNA: TGTGCCAGCAGCTTATCCAGGGTGGATGAGCAGTTCTTC
CDR3: CASSLSRVDEQFF

D: NA
length: 15
size: NA
V: TRBV25-1
J: TRBJ1-6
DNA: TGTGCCAGCAGTGTAGGACAGACCAATAATTCACCCCTCCACTTT
CDR3: CASSVGQTNNSPLHF

D: TRBD1
length: 15
size: once
V: TRBV25-1
J: TRBJ1-2
DNA: TGTGCCAGCAGTGACGGCCAGGGGGTCGGCTATGGCTACACCTTC
CDR3: CASSDGQGVGYGYTF

D: TRBD1
length: 17
size: NA
V: TRBV9
J: TRBJ1-2
DNA: TGTGCCAGCAGCGCAGACCCCGGGACAGCCATCGGGTATGGCTACACCTTC
CDR3: CASSADPGTAIGYGYTF

D: TRBD1
length: 12
size: once
V: TRBV6-4
J: TRBJ2-1
DNA: TGTGCCAGCAGCCAACAGGGGGGTGAGCAGTTCTTC
CDR3: CASSQQGGEQFF

D: TRBD2
length: 17
size: many
V: TRBV7-9
J: TRBJ2-2
DNA: TGTGCCAGCAGCTTAGGGATAGCGGGGGCGAACACCGGGGAGCTGTTTTTT
CDR3: CASSLGIAGANTGELFF

D: TRBD2
length: 14
size: NA
V: TRBV5-4
J: TRBJ2-2
DNA: TGTGCCAGCAGCACCGGACTAGCGGGGGCGGAGCTGTTTTTT
CDR3: CASSTGLAGAELFF

D: TRBD1
length: 17
size: once
V: TRBV4-1
J: TRBJ1-4
DNA: TGCGCCAGCAGCCAAGTTGAGGGGGCCGCAACTAATGAAAAACTGTTTTTT
CDR3: CASSQVEGAATNEKLFF

D: TRBD2
length: 17
size: NA
V: TRBV7-9
J: TRBJ2-5
DNA: TGTGCCAGCAGCCGGATGGGACTAGCGGGGGGGCTAGAGACCCAGTACTTC
CDR3: CASSRMGLAGGLETQYF

D: NA
length: 17
size: NA
V: TRBV5-1
J: TRBJ2-1
DNA: TGCGCCAGCAGCTTCTCAGGGATACAAATAAGTTACAATGAGCAGTTCTTC
CDR3: CASSFSGIQISYNEQFF

D: TRBD1
length: 16
size: NA
V: TRBV5-1
J: TRBJ1-4
DNA: TGCGCCAGCCGGGGGAGGACAGGGGGCTCTAATGAAAAACTGTTTTTT
CDR3: CASRGRTGGSNEKLFF

D: NA
length: 13
size: NA
V: TRBV29-1
J: TRBJ2-5
DNA: TGCAGCGTTGAAAGGAGTCTGATAGAGACCCAGTACTTC
CDR3: CSVERSLIETQYF

D: NA
length: 13
size: few
V: TRBV11-2
J: TRBJ2-7
DNA: TGTGCCAGCAGCTTCGCCAGGGTGTACGAGCAGTACTTC
CDR3: CASSFARVYEQYF

D: NA
length: 15
size: NA
V: TRBV6-2/TRBV6-3
J: TRBJ1-4
DNA: TGTGCCAGCAGTAACTGGACAGCAACTAATGAAAAACTGTTTTTT
CDR3: CASSNWTATNEKLFF

D: NA
length: 17
size: NA
V: TRBV15
J: TRBJ1-1
DNA: TGTGCCACCAGCTCCCGAACTCCTTTGCGGGCTTACACTGAAGCTTTCTTT
CDR3: CATSSRTPLRAYTEAFF